The clone carrying this TCR beta chain was recorded a few times. This entry is derived from a study of siplizumab effects on memory and regulatory T cells. The table came from immunoSEQ multiplex PCR; TCRdb's copy has only in-frame clones and leaves some out. The sample lists 60,000 to 70,000 clones; over 70% were seen once. This TCR was recovered from a human donor in good health. The material sequenced was Tregs sorted from blood.

CDR3 sequence (DNA): TGTGCCAGCAGCTCGGGGGTAGACAGGGGGCCCCAAGAGACCCAGTACTTC. Translating it yields CASSSGVDRGPQETQYF. The rearrangement links TRBV5-4 to TRBJ2-5; 10 bases are shared with TRBD1. CDR1 and CDR2 from the germline V gene are SGHNT and YYREEE (reference sequence). J gave up 1 base and V 3 bases, and 9 bases lay outside the gene matches. CDR3 length: 17 residues.